Presented here are 8 T cell receptor beta chains from one specimen sequenced in a study of cytomegalovirus exposure and HLA in healthy donors. The table came from immunoSEQ multiplex PCR; TCRdb's copy has only in-frame clones and leaves some out. The data show under 150,000 clones, about 91% seen once. Sequencing input: PBMCs. All receptors derive from a woman aged 18-29 years in good health and CMV-seropositive.

This chain links TRBV15 with TRBJ2-1; TRBD1 matches at 9 bases. The CDR3 has 12 amino acids. Germline CDR1 is LNHNV and CDR2 is YYDKDF (reference sequence). J gave up 9 bases and V 5 bases, and 2 bases lay outside the gene matches. CDR3: CATSRTGVEQFF. The CDR3 nucleotides read TGTGCCACCAGCCGGACAGGGGTTGAGCAGTTCTTC.

The chain employs TRBV6-5 and TRBJ2-7; D might be TRBD1 (6 bases). This CDR3 is 14 amino acids long. With 5 bases removed from V and 6 bases from J, the gap between germline ends came to 17 bases. Germline V gives CDR1 MNHEY, CDR2 SVGAGI. The CDR3 sequence is CASSLRGGRGEQYF. The DNA for the CDR3 is TGTGCCAGCAGTCTACGTGGGGGCCGGGGCGAGCAGTACTTC.

The rearrangement joins TRBV5-8 to TRBJ2-4, with TRBD2 matching 13 bases. The germline V gene encodes CDR1 SGHTS and CDR2 YDEGEE. With V trimmed by 4 bases and J by 2 bases, 9 bases remained unmatched. CDR3 length equals 18 residues. CDR3 coding DNA: TGTGCCAGCAGCCCCCGGACTAGCGGGGGACTACCCAAAAACATTCAGTACTTC. Encoded protein: CASSPRTSGGLPKNIQYF.

The J gene is TRBJ1-4, the V gene TRBV2, with D perhaps TRBD1 (5 bases). The V and J ends lost 10 bases and 7 bases respectively, with 22 bases between them. The CDR3 covers 15 residues. From germline, CDR1 is SNHLY and CDR2 FYNNEI. The CDR3 bases are TGTGCCAACTCAAGTACCCGGGGGGACGGTGAAAAACTGTTTTTT. Translation: CANSSTRGDGEKLFF.

The chain uses TRBV5-5 and TRBJ2-7; 8 bases are a match to TRBD2. The V and J ends lost 6 bases and 1 base, in that order; junction bases with no gene match: 0. This CDR3 contains 12 residues. Germline-derived CDR1 and CDR2 are SGHKS and YYEKEE (reference sequence). The DNA of the CDR3 is TGTGCCAGCACGGGGGGGTCCTACGAGCAGTACTTC. This gives the protein CASTGGSYEQYF. The whole variable domain, remainder taken from reference TRBV5-5 and TRBJ2-7, is DAGVTQSPTHLIKTRGQQVTLRCSPISGHKSVSWYQQVLGQGPQFIFQYYEKEERGRGNFPDRFSARQFPNYSSELNVNALLLGDSALYLCASTGGSYEQYFGPGTRLTVT.

The CDR3 bases are TGCGCCAGCTCACCGGGACTAGCGGGAGGGGAGCAGTTCTTC. It specifies CASSPGLAGGEQFF. The rearrangement links TRBV5-1 to TRBJ2-1, with 16 bases matching TRBD2. The V gene end was trimmed by 7 bases and the J gene end by 10 bases; junction bases not matched to a gene: 5. The CDR3 totals 14 residues. Germline CDR1 reads SGHRS; CDR2 reads YFSETQ.

The chain is built from TRBV7-6 and TRBJ2-6; a weak D match, TRBD2 (5 bases). V shed 5 bases and J shed 0 bases, with 14 bases lying between them. The CDR3 has 17 amino acids. From germline, CDR1 is SGHVS and CDR2 FNYEAQ. In DNA, the CDR3 is TGTGCCAGCAGCGAAGGAGGCAGCATCTCTGGGGCCAACGTCCTGACTTTC. Protein sequence: CASSEGGSISGANVLTF.

The gene calls are TRBV20-1 and TRBJ1-4; D is unclear. This CDR3 is built from 11 residues. Trimming cost V 4 bases and J 5 bases, with 5 bases left between them. Germline CDR1 DFQATT, CDR2 SNEGSKA (reference sequence). The CDR3 DNA is TGCAGTGCTAACACCAATGAAAAACTGTTTTTT. Translation gives CSANTNEKLFF.